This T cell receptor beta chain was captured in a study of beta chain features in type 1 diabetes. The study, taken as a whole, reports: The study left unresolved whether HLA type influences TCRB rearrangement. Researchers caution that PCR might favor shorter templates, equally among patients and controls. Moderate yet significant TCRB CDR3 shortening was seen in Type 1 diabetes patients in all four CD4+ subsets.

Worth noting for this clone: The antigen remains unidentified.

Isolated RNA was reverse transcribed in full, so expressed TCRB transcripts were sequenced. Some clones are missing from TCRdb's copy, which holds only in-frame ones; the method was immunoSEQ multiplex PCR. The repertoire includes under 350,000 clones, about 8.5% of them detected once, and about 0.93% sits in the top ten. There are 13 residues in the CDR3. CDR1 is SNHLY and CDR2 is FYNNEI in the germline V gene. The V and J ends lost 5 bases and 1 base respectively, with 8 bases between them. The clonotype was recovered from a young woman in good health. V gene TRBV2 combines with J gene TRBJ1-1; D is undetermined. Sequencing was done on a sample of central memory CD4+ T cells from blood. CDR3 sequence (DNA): TGTGCCAGCAGTTTACAGTGGAACACTGAAGCTTTCTTT. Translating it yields CASSLQWNTEAFF.